Listed below are T cell receptor beta chains from one sample, sequenced in a study of CD8+CD57+ T cells in acquired aplastic anemia. TCRdb fed the reads into MiXCR, producing one record per CDR3 protein. The data contain about 95,000 distinct CDR3 sequences, around 62% of them singletons. Sequencing was done on a sample of sorted CD4+, CD8+, or CD8+CD57+ T cells (not recorded which) from PBMCs. The receptors originated from a human donor with aplastic anemia. Both conserved end residues are part of each CDR3. D genes are given only for firm matches. Not all rows give a size; the values are once, few, many and, for expanded clones, a class.

d_gene: -; v_gene: TRBV24-1; abundance: -; j_gene: TRBJ1-2; CDR3nt: TGTGCCTCCAGTGACGGACCCATAGGCTACACCTTC; CDR3aa: CASSDGPIGYTF
d_gene: TRBD1; v_gene: TRBV19; abundance: -; j_gene: TRBJ2-1; CDR3nt: TGTGCCAGTAGTACCCCCGGGACAGGGGGGAACAATGAGCAGTTCTTC; CDR3aa: CASSTPGTGGNNEQFF
d_gene: -; v_gene: TRBV20-1; abundance: -; j_gene: TRBJ1-4; CDR3nt: TGCAGTGCTAGAGTTAAAAATTGGTTTATCGAAAAACTGTTTTTT; CDR3aa: CSARVKNWFIEKLFF
d_gene: TRBD1; v_gene: TRBV10-2; abundance: many; j_gene: TRBJ2-7; CDR3nt: TGCGCCAGCAGCGGGCCGGGACAGGAAGGGCCCTTTGAGCAGTACTTC; CDR3aa: CASSGPGQEGPFEQYF
d_gene: TRBD1; v_gene: TRBV19; abundance: -; j_gene: TRBJ1-5; CDR3nt: TGTGCCAGTAGTGACCCAGACAGGGGTTATCAGCCCCAGCATTTT; CDR3aa: CASSDPDRGYQPQHF
d_gene: -; v_gene: TRBV9; abundance: -; j_gene: TRBJ1-3; CDR3nt: TGTGCCAGCAGCGTAGGACGGACTGGAAACACCATATATTTT; CDR3aa: CASSVGRTGNTIYF
d_gene: TRBD1; v_gene: TRBV7-1; abundance: -; j_gene: TRBJ2-7; CDR3nt: TGTGCCAGCAGCCCAGCCGGGACAGGGGGCCGGAGGGTGTCCTACGAGCAGTACTTC; CDR3aa: CASSPAGTGGRRVSYEQYF
d_gene: -; v_gene: TRBV10-1; abundance: -; j_gene: TRBJ1-2; CDR3nt: TGCGCCGGGGGAATGTCTCTGGTTAACACCTTC; CDR3aa: CAGGMSLVNTF
d_gene: TRBD1; v_gene: TRBV20-1; abundance: few; j_gene: TRBJ2-2; CDR3nt: TGCAGTGCTCAGGGACAGGGTAACACCGGGGAGCTGTTTTTT; CDR3aa: CSAQGQGNTGELFF
d_gene: -; v_gene: TRBV10-3; abundance: -; j_gene: TRBJ2-7; CDR3nt: TGTGCCATCAGTGAGTCGAACCACGAGCAGTACTTC; CDR3aa: CAISESNHEQYF
d_gene: -; v_gene: TRBV19; abundance: -; j_gene: TRBJ2-7; CDR3nt: TGCAGTGCTTTGAGGGGCACTTCCTACGAGCAGTACTTC; CDR3aa: CSALRGTSYEQYF
d_gene: -; v_gene: TRBV10-3; abundance: -; j_gene: TRBJ2-7; CDR3nt: TGTGCCACCCTCACAGCGCTAGGCTCCTACGAGCAGTACTTC; CDR3aa: CATLTALGSYEQYF
d_gene: -; v_gene: TRBV5-8; abundance: -; j_gene: TRBJ2-3; CDR3nt: TGTGCCAGCAAGTTACAAATTAGCACAGATACGCAGTATTTT; CDR3aa: CASKLQISTDTQYF
d_gene: TRBD2; v_gene: TRBV24-1; abundance: -; j_gene: TRBJ2-1; CDR3nt: TGTGCCACCAGTGATGCTGGACTAGCGGGAGTGAATGAGCAGTTCTTC; CDR3aa: CATSDAGLAGVNEQFF
d_gene: TRBD2; v_gene: TRBV24-1; abundance: few; j_gene: TRBJ2-1; CDR3nt: TGTGCCACCAGTGATCTAGCGGGGTTGAGTAATGAGCAGTTCTTC; CDR3aa: CATSDLAGLSNEQFF
d_gene: -; v_gene: TRBV20-1; abundance: -; j_gene: TRBJ1-5; CDR3nt: TGCAGTGCTAGAGTTGGGGAACAGCCCCAGCATTTT; CDR3aa: CSARVGEQPQHF
d_gene: TRBD1; v_gene: TRBV6-1; abundance: -; j_gene: TRBJ1-1; CDR3nt: TGTGCCAGCAGTCCGACAGGGGGGATGAACACTGAAGCTTTCTTT; CDR3aa: CASSPTGGMNTEAFF
d_gene: -; v_gene: TRBV20-1; abundance: -; j_gene: TRBJ1-6; CDR3nt: TGCAGTGGCCTGGGTGGCGCATCCTATAATTCACCCCTCCACTTT; CDR3aa: CSGLGGASYNSPLHF
d_gene: TRBD2; v_gene: TRBV19; abundance: -; j_gene: TRBJ2-3; CDR3nt: TGTGCCAGTACCCGAGGTATCGGTACGCTAGCGGGAAGTCCAGATACGCAGTATTTT; CDR3aa: CASTRGIGTLAGSPDTQYF
d_gene: TRBD2; v_gene: TRBV7-9; abundance: many; j_gene: TRBJ2-1; CDR3nt: TGTGCCAGCAGCTTGGGGGGAGGGCCGAACAATGAGCAGTTCTTC; CDR3aa: CASSLGGGPNNEQFF
d_gene: TRBD1; v_gene: TRBV5-4; abundance: -; j_gene: TRBJ2-7; CDR3nt: TGTGCCAGCAGTTCCGGGACAGGGAACTACGAGCAGTACTTC; CDR3aa: CASSSGTGNYEQYF
d_gene: -; v_gene: TRBV19; abundance: -; j_gene: TRBJ2-7; CDR3nt: TGTGCCAGTAGTACGGAGCTAGGGGGCGAGCAGTACTTC; CDR3aa: CASSTELGGEQYF
d_gene: -; v_gene: TRBV12-3/TRBV12-4; abundance: -; j_gene: TRBJ1-5; CDR3nt: TGTGCCAGCAGTTTTATAGGGCAGGGCAATCAGCCCCAGCATTTT; CDR3aa: CASSFIGQGNQPQHF
d_gene: TRBD1; v_gene: TRBV3-1; abundance: -; j_gene: TRBJ1-6; CDR3nt: TGTGCCAGCAGTGGGACAGGGTACAATTCACCCCTCCACTTT; CDR3aa: CASSGTGYNSPLHF
d_gene: -; v_gene: TRBV20-1; abundance: -; j_gene: TRBJ2-3; CDR3nt: TGCAGTGCTAGGGACCGTACAGATACGCAGTATTTT; CDR3aa: CSARDRTDTQYF
d_gene: -; v_gene: TRBV2; abundance: many; j_gene: TRBJ2-1; CDR3nt: TGTGCCAGCGGGGGTAGGGGAGGACAGGCAACCTACAATGAGCAGTTCTTC; CDR3aa: CASGGRGGQATYNEQFF
d_gene: TRBD1; v_gene: TRBV19; abundance: few; j_gene: TRBJ1-5; CDR3nt: TGTGCCAGTAGTACCGGACAGGCAAATCAGCCCCAGCATTTT; CDR3aa: CASSTGQANQPQHF
d_gene: TRBD2; v_gene: TRBV19; abundance: once; j_gene: TRBJ2-1; CDR3nt: TGTGCCAGTAAGCCAACTAGCGGGGGCTCCACCGAGCAGTTCTTC; CDR3aa: CASKPTSGGSTEQFF
d_gene: TRBD1; v_gene: TRBV24-1; abundance: -; j_gene: TRBJ1-4; CDR3nt: TGTGCCACCAGTGATTTTCAGGGGGCAGGCGGTGAAAAACTGTTTTTT; CDR3aa: CATSDFQGAGGEKLFF
d_gene: -; v_gene: TRBV11-3; abundance: once; j_gene: TRBJ2-7; CDR3nt: TGTGCCAGCAGCTCCGGGACTGCAGACCAGCAGTACTTC; CDR3aa: CASSSGTADQQYF
d_gene: -; v_gene: TRBV25-1; abundance: -; j_gene: TRBJ1-5; CDR3nt: TGTGCCCCGAGCGGCAATCAGCCCCAGCATTTT; CDR3aa: CAPSGNQPQHF
d_gene: -; v_gene: TRBV19; abundance: -; j_gene: TRBJ1-1; CDR3nt: TGTGCCAGTGGGCTTATGAACACTGAAGCTTTCTTT; CDR3aa: CASGLMNTEAFF
d_gene: TRBD1; v_gene: TRBV2; abundance: -; j_gene: TRBJ2-7; CDR3nt: TGTGCCAGCAGGACAGGGATAGGGGAGCAGTACTTC; CDR3aa: CASRTGIGEQYF
d_gene: -; v_gene: TRBV7-6; abundance: many; j_gene: TRBJ1-1; CDR3nt: TGTGCCAGCAGCCTCGGACAGTTCACTGAAGCTTTCTTT; CDR3aa: CASSLGQFTEAFF
d_gene: -; v_gene: TRBV15; abundance: once; j_gene: TRBJ1-4; CDR3nt: TGTGCCACCAGCAGAGATCTGGTCGGGAATGAAAAACTGTTTTTT; CDR3aa: CATSRDLVGNEKLFF
d_gene: -; v_gene: TRBV7-2; abundance: -; j_gene: TRBJ2-7; CDR3nt: TGTGCCAGCACGTCGGGTTATAGCTCCTACGAGCAGTACTTC; CDR3aa: CASTSGYSSYEQYF
d_gene: -; v_gene: TRBV9; abundance: -; j_gene: TRBJ2-2; CDR3nt: TGTGCCAGCAGTAACACCGGGGAGCTGTTTTTT; CDR3aa: CASSNTGELFF
d_gene: -; v_gene: TRBV10-3; abundance: few; j_gene: TRBJ1-2; CDR3nt: TGTGCCATCAGTGAGGTGTCGGTATTAGTTGGCTACACCTTC; CDR3aa: CAISEVSVLVGYTF
d_gene: -; v_gene: TRBV20-1; abundance: -; j_gene: TRBJ2-1; CDR3nt: TGCAGTGCGAGGGGTAGCGTGGTTAACAATGAGCAGTTCTTC; CDR3aa: CSARGSVVNNEQFF
d_gene: TRBD1; v_gene: TRBV19; abundance: -; j_gene: TRBJ2-6; CDR3nt: TGTGCCAGTAACCCGGACAGGGCTGGGGCCAACGTCCTGACTTTC; CDR3aa: CASNPDRAGANVLTF
d_gene: -; v_gene: TRBV24-1; abundance: few; j_gene: TRBJ1-1; CDR3nt: TGTGCCACCAGTGATTCCTCGACAGGCCACACTGAAGCTTTCTTT; CDR3aa: CATSDSSTGHTEAFF
d_gene: TRBD1; v_gene: TRBV10-3; abundance: -; j_gene: TRBJ1-1; CDR3nt: TGTGCCACGGGACAGGGGGCCGAGGGAAACACTGAAGCTTTCTTT; CDR3aa: CATGQGAEGNTEAFF
d_gene: -; v_gene: TRBV7-8; abundance: -; j_gene: TRBJ1-3; CDR3nt: TGTGCCAGCAGCTTCAGCAACACCATATATTTT; CDR3aa: CASSFSNTIYF
d_gene: -; v_gene: TRBV20-1; abundance: -; j_gene: TRBJ1-1; CDR3nt: TGCAGTGCTAGAGATTTATGGAACACTGAAGCTTTCTTT; CDR3aa: CSARDLWNTEAFF
d_gene: TRBD2; v_gene: TRBV9; abundance: -; j_gene: TRBJ2-2; CDR3nt: TGTGCCAGCAGCCCCCATGGCGTAGGGCTAGCGGGAGCGAACACCGGGGAGCTGTTTTTT; CDR3aa: CASSPHGVGLAGANTGELFF
d_gene: -; v_gene: TRBV19; abundance: -; j_gene: TRBJ1-2; CDR3nt: TGTGCCAGTAGTCCGGGAAACTATGGCTACACCTTC; CDR3aa: CASSPGNYGYTF
d_gene: -; v_gene: TRBV20-1; abundance: -; j_gene: TRBJ1-1; CDR3nt: TGCTCCCCTAATCTCTGGAACGGCAGGAACACTGAAGCTTTCTTT; CDR3aa: CSPNLWNGRNTEAFF
d_gene: -; v_gene: TRBV6-1; abundance: -; j_gene: TRBJ2-5; CDR3nt: TGTGCCAGCAGCTTGGGACACAAAGAGACCCAGTACTTC; CDR3aa: CASSLGHKETQYF
d_gene: TRBD2; v_gene: TRBV12-3/TRBV12-4; abundance: many; j_gene: TRBJ2-1; CDR3nt: TGTGCCAGCAGCCTGGGACTAGCGGTTTACAATGAGCAGTTCTTC; CDR3aa: CASSLGLAVYNEQFF
d_gene: -; v_gene: TRBV2; abundance: few; j_gene: TRBJ2-1; CDR3nt: TGTGCCAGCAAAGATTACTCCTACAATGAGCAGTTCTTC; CDR3aa: CASKDYSYNEQFF